A selection of T cell receptor beta chains follows, all from one sample in a study of blood T cell repertoires in COVID-19. Assay: immunoSEQ multiplex PCR; the TCRdb copy retains only in-frame clones and omits some. Of under 250,000 clones listed, 75% to 85% are singletons. What was sequenced was peripheral blood. Receptors originate from a man in his forties or fifties with COVID-19, enrolled during active disease. The CDR3 runs from the conserved cysteine through the conserved F or W.

V gene: TRBV5-6
J gene: TRBJ1-1
CDR3 protein: CASSLSQMNTEAFF

V gene: TRBV9
J gene: TRBJ1-1
CDR3 protein: CASSVGDSMNTEAFF

V gene: TRBV6-2/TRBV6-3
J gene: TRBJ2-3
CDR3 protein: CASSYGLAGGLPTDTQYF

V gene: TRBV29-1
J gene: TRBJ1-2
CDR3 protein: CSVDPPGQVYGYTF

V gene: TRBV6-5
J gene: TRBJ1-4
CDR3 protein: CASSSPQEKLFF

V gene: TRBV7-2
J gene: TRBJ2-5
CDR3 protein: CASSSTSGTETQYF

V gene: TRBV9
J gene: TRBJ1-6
CDR3 protein: CASSVVGSLNSPLHF

V gene: TRBV7-9
J gene: TRBJ2-1
CDR3 protein: CASSLVRDIGNEQFF

V gene: TRBV27
J gene: TRBJ1-5
CDR3 protein: CASSFAGTQPQHF

V gene: TRBV2
J gene: TRBJ2-4
CDR3 protein: CASREGQLAKNIQYF

V gene: TRBV6-5
J gene: TRBJ1-5
CDR3 protein: CASRATDRVNQPQHF

V gene: TRBV30
J gene: TRBJ2-5
CDR3 protein: CAWSVGGSLETQYF

V gene: TRBV11-1
J gene: TRBJ2-7
CDR3 protein: CASSFWGDFEQYF